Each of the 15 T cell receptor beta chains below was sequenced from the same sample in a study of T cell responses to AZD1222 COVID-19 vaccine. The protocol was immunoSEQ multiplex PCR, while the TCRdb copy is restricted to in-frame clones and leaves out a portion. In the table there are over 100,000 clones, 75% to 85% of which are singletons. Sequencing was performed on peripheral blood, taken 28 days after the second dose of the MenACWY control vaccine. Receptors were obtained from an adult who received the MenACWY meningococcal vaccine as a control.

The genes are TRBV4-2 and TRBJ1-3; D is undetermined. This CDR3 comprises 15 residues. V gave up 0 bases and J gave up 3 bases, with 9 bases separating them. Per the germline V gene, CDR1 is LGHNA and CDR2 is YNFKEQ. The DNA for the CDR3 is TGTGCCAGCAGCCAAGATGGCATCTTTGGAAACACCATATATTTT. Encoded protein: CASSQDGIFGNTIYF.

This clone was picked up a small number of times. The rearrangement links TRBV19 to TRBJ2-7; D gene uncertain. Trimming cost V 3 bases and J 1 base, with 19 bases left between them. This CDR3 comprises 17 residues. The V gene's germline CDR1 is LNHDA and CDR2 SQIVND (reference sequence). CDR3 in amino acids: CASSMGRTVGRSYEQYF. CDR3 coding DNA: TGTGCCAGTAGTATGGGTAGGACGGTGGGCCGATCCTACGAGCAGTACTTC.

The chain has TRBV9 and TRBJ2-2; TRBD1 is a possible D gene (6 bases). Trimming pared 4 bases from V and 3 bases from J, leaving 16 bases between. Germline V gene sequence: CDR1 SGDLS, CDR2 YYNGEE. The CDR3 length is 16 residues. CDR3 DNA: TGTGCCAGCAGCCGAACAGGGCGTATGGACACCGGGGAGCTGTTTTTT. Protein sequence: CASSRTGRMDTGELFF.

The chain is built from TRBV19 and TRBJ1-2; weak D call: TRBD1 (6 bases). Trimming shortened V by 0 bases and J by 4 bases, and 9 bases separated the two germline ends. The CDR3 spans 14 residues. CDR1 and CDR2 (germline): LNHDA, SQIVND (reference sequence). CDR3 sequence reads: CASSIDSRGYGYTF. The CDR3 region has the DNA TGTGCCAGTAGTATAGATAGCAGGGGCTATGGCTACACCTTC.

CDR3 residues: CASSGHEGLDEQYV. CDR3 coding DNA: TGTGCCAGCAGTGGCCATGAGGGGTTGGACGAGCAGTACGTC. The rearrangement links TRBV25-1 to TRBJ2-7; D is tentatively TRBD1 or TRBD2 (5 bases each). Germline CDR1 MGHDK, CDR2 SYGVNS. Trimming cost V 4 bases and J 5 bases, with 15 bases left between them. The length of the CDR3 is 14 residues.

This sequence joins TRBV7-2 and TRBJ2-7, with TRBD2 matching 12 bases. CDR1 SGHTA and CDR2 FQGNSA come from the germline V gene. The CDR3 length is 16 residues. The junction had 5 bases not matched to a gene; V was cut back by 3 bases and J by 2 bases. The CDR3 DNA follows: TGTGCCAGCAGCTTTTCGACTAGCGGGAGCCCCTACGAGCAGTACTTC. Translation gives CASSFSTSGSPYEQYF.

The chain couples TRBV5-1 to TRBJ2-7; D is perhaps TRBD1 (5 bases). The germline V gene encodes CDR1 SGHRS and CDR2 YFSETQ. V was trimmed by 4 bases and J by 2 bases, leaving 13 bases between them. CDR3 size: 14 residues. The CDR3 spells CASSPDATAYEQYF. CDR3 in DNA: TGCGCCAGCAGCCCTGACGCGACAGCCTACGAGCAGTACTTC.

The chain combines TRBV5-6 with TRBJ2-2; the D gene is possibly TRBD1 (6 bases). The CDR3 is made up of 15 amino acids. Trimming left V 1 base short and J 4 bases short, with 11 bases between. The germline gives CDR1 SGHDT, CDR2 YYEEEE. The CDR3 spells CASSLYGTSTGELFF. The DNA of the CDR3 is TGTGCCAGCAGCTTGTACGGGACATCCACCGGGGAGCTGTTTTTT.

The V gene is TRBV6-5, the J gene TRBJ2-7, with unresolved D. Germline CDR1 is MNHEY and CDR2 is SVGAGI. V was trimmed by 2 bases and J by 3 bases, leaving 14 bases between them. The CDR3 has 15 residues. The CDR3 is CASSYGIGFLYEQYF. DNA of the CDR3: TGTGCCAGCAGTTACGGCATCGGCTTCCTCTACGAGCAGTACTTC.

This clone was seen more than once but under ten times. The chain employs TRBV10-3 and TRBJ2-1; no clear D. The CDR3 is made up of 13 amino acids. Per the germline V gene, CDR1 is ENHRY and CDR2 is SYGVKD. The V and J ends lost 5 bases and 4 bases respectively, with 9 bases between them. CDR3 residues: CAISLGPYNEQFF. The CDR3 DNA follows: TGTGCCATCAGTCTCGGGCCTTACAATGAGCAGTTCTTC.

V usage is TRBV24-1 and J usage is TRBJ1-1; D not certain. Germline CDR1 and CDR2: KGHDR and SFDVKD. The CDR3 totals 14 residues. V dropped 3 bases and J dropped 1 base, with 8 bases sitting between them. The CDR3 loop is CATSDSPPNTEAFF. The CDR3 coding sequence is TGTGCCACCAGTGATAGTCCGCCGAACACTGAAGCTTTCTTT.

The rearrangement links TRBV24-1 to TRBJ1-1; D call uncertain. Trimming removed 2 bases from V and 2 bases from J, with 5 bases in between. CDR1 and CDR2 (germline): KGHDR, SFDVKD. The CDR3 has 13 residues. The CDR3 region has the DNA TGTGCCACCAGTGATTATGAAAACACTGAAGCTTTCTTT. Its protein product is CATSDYENTEAFF.

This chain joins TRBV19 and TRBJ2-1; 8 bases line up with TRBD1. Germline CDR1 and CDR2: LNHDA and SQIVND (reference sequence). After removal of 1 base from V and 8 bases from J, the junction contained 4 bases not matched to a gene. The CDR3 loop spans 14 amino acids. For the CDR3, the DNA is TGTGCCAGTAGTATAGGGACAGGGTGGGATGAGCAGTTCTTC. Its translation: CASSIGTGWDEQFF.

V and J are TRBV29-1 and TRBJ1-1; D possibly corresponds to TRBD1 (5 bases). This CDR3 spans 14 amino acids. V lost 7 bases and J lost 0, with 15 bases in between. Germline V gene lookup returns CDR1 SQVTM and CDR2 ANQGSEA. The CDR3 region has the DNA TGCAGCGGCATACCGCAGGGCGTGAACACTGAAGCTTTCTTT. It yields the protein CSGIPQGVNTEAFF.

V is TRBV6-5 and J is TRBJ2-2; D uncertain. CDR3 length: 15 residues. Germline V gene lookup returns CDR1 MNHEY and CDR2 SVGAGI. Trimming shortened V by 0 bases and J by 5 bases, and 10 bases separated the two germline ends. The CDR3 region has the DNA TGTGCCAGCAGTTACTCTCGCGGTTGGACCGGGGAGCTGTTTTTT. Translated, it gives CASSYSRGWTGELFF.